This T cell receptor (beta chain) originates from a study of T cell repertoires in cytomegalovirus infection. Looking at the study overall: Indications came from public TCR beta signatures; they pointed to CMV infection and to a matching HLA type.

The CDR3 has 13 amino acids. With 7 bases removed from V and 4 bases from J, the gap between germline ends came to 11 bases. Germline assignment: CDR1 SNHLY and CDR2 FYNNEI. A remark on this clonotype: The antigen is undetermined.

Study outcomes and limitations: Dominating the ex vivo response were HLA-C-restricted CMV-specific TCR beta clonotypes.

MiXCR was run by TCRdb on the reads, yielding one entry per CDR3 protein. Of about half a million distinct CDR3 sequences listed, approximately 40% were seen once; the top ten hold 40% to 50%. Sequenced material: cultured PBMCs, taken from culture after CMV antigen stimulation. This chain joins TRBV2 and TRBJ1-5; tentative D call: TRBD1 (5 bases). The sequence came from a human donor in good health (CMV status not recorded). Some clones in this sample may be carry-over from other donors' samples. The CDR3 loop reads CASKGEQNQPQHF. CDR3 nucleotides: TGTGCCAGCAAAGGGGAGCAGAATCAGCCCCAGCATTTT.